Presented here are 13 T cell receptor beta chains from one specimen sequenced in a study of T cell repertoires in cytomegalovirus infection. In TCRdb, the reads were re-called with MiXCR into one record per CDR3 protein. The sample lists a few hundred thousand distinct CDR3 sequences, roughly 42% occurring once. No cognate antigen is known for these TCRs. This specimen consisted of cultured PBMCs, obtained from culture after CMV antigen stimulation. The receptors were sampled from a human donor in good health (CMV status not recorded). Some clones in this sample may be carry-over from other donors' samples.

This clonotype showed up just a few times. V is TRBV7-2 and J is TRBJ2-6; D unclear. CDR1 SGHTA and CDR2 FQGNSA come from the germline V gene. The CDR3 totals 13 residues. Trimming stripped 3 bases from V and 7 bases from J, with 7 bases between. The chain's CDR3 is CASSLDSANVLTF. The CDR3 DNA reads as TGTGCCAGCAGCTTGGATAGCGCCAACGTCCTGACTTTC. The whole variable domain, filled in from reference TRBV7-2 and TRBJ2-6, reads GAGVSQSPSNKVTEKGKDVELRCDPISGHTALYWYRQSLGQGLEFLIYFQGNSAPDKSGLPSDRFSAERTGGSVSTLTIQRTQQEDSAVYLCASSLDSANVLTFGAGSRLTVL.

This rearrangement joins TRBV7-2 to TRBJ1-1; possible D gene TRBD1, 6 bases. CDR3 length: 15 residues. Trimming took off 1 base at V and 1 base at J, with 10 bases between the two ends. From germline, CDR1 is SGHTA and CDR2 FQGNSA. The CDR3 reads CASSLDVRGNTEAFF. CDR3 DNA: TGTGCCAGCAGCTTAGATGTCAGGGGGAACACTGAAGCTTTCTTT.

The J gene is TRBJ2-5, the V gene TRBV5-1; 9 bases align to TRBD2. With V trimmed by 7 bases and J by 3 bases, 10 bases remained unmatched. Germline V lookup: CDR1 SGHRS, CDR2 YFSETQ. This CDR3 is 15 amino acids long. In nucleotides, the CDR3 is TGCGCCAGCCAAAATAGCGGGGGAAGGGAAGAGACCCAGTACTTC. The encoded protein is CASQNSGGREETQYF.

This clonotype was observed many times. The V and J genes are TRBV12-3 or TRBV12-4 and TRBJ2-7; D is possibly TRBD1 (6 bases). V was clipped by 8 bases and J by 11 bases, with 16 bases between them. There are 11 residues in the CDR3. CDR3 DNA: TGTGCCAGCTCGACAGGTAACGGAGAGTACTTC. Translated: CASSTGNGEYF.

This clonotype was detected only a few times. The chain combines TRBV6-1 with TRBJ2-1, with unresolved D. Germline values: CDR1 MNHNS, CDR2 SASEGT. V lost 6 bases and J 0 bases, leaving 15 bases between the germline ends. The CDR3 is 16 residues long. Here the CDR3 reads CASSQPGQASYNEQFF. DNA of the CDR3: TGTGCCAGCAGCCAGCCCGGTCAAGCCTCCTACAATGAGCAGTTCTTC.

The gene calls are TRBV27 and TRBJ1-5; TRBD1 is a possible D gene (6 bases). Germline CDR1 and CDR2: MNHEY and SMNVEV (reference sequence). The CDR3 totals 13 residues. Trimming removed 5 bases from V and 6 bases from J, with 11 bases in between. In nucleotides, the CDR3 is TGTGCCAGCAGTAACGGGGGCGTTCAGCCCCAGCATTTT. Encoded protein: CASSNGGVQPQHF.

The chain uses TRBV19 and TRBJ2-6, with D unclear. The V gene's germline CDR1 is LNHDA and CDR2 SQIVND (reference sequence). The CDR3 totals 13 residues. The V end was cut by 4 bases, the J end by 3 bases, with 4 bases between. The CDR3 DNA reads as TGTGCCAGTAGTACGCTTGGGGCCAACGTCCTGACTTTC. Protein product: CASSTLGANVLTF.

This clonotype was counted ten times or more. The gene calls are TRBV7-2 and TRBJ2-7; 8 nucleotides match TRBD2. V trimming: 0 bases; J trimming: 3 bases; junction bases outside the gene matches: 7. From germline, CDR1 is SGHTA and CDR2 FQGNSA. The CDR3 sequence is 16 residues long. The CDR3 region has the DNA TGTGCCAGCAGCTTAGCACCAAGCGGGAGTTTCTACGAGCAGTACTTC. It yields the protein CASSLAPSGSFYEQYF.

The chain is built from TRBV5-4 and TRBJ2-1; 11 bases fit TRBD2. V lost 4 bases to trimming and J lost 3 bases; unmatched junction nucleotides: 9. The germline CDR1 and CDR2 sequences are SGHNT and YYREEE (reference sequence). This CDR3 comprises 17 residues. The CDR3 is CASSHGQLAGVYNEQFF. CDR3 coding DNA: TGTGCCAGCAGCCACGGACAACTAGCGGGAGTCTACAATGAGCAGTTCTTC.

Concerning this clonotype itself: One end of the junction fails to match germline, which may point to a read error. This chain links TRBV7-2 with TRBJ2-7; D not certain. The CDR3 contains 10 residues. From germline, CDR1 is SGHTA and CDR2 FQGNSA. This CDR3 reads CASSRGTPQF. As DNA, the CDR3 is TGTGCCAGCAGCCGAGGTACTCCCCAATTC.

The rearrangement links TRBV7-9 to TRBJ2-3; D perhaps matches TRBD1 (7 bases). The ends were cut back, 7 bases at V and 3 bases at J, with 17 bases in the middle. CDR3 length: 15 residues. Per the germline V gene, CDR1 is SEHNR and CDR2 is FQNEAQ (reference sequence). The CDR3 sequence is CASTPPGGRTDTQYF. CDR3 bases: TGTGCCAGCACTCCCCCAGGGGGGAGGACAGATACGCAGTATTTT.

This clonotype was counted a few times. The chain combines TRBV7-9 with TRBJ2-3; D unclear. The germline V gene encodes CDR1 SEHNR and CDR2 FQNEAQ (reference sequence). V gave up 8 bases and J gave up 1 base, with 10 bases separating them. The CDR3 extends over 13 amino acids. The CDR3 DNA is TGTGCCAGCGCCCGGGTGGGCACAGATACGCAGTATTTT. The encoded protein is CASARVGTDTQYF.

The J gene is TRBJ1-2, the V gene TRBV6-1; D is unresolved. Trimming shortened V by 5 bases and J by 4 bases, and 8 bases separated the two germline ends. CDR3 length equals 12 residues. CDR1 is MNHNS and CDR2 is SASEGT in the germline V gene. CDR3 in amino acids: CASSPSSYGYTF. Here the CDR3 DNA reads TGTGCCAGCAGTCCGTCTTCCTATGGCTACACCTTC.